A single sample is the source of the 10 T cell receptor beta chains below, sequenced in a study of tumor-infiltrating lymphocytes in localized non-small cell lung cancer. The data were produced by immunoSEQ multiplex PCR, yet TCRdb's version contains in-frame clones alone and is incomplete. The sample carries around 9,500 clones, around 80% recorded once. The specimen sequenced was lung tumor tissue. The receptors come from a human donor with non-small cell lung cancer.

The chain joins TRBV5-5 to TRBJ1-5; a possible D gene is TRBD1 (5 bases). Trimming removed 4 bases at V and 4 bases at J, with 15 bases between. The CDR3 runs to 15 residues. Germline assignment: CDR1 SGHKS and CDR2 YYEKEE (reference sequence). The CDR3 DNA reads TGTGCCAGCAGCCAAGGGGACCTCGAGAATCAGCCCCAGCATTTT. Translating it yields CASSQGDLENQPQHF. Combining the CDR3 with reference TRBV5-5 and TRBJ1-5 gives the whole variable domain DAGVTQSPTHLIKTRGQQVTLRCSPISGHKSVSWYQQVLGQGPQFIFQYYEKEERGRGNFPDRFSARQFPNYSSELNVNALLLGDSALYLCASSQGDLENQPQHFGDGTRLSIL.

This chain uses TRBV4-2 with TRBJ2-3; TRBD1 is a possible D gene (6 bases). The CDR3 consists of 14 residues. Per the germline V gene, CDR1 is LGHNA and CDR2 is YNFKEQ. With 1 base removed from V and 2 bases from J, the gap between germline ends came to 7 bases. In DNA form, the CDR3 reads TGTGCCAGCAGCCAAGGGACAGACACAGATACGCAGTATTTT. This gives the protein CASSQGTDTDTQYF.

CDR3 nucleotide sequence: TGTGCCAGCAGTTTATCTACCAGCTACTCCTACGAGCAGTACTTC. This sequence encodes CASSLSTSYSYEQYF. This chain uses TRBV27 with TRBJ2-7, with D hard to call. Germline loops: CDR1 MNHEY, CDR2 SMNVEV (reference sequence). There are 15 residues in the CDR3. The V end lost 0 bases, the J end lost 0 bases, and 9 bases lay between the germline ends.

This rearrangement joins TRBV7-2 to TRBJ2-1; tentatively, D is TRBD1 or TRBD2 (6 bases each). The CDR3 consists of 13 residues. V shed 0 bases and J shed 12 bases, with 12 bases lying between them. The germline V gene encodes CDR1 SGHTA and CDR2 FQGNSA. Here the CDR3 DNA reads TGTGCCAGCAGCTTAGCGAAGGGGGGATGGCAGTTCTTC. Its translation: CASSLAKGGWQFF.

This chain joins TRBV9 and TRBJ2-1; 10 bases fit TRBD2. V lost 4 bases, J lost 4 bases, and 8 bases stayed unmatched. CDR1 and CDR2 from the germline V gene are SGDLS and YYNGEE. The CDR3 is 16 residues long. The DNA of the CDR3 is TGTGCCAGCAGCCCCCAAGCAGCGGGAGGGTACAATGAGCAGTTCTTC. The encoded protein is CASSPQAAGGYNEQFF.

The chain couples TRBV5-6 to TRBJ2-3, with a weak D call TRBD1 (7 bases). This CDR3 has 17 amino acids. Trimming removed 4 bases at V and 6 bases at J, with 24 bases between. CDR1 and CDR2 from the germline V gene are SGHDT and YYEEEE. The CDR3 region is CASSGGTADPPTDTQYF. CDR3 nucleotide sequence: TGTGCCAGCAGCGGCGGGACAGCGGATCCCCCCACGGATACGCAGTATTTT.

This CDR3 reads CASSPLVGIYNYGYTF. In DNA, the CDR3 is TGTGCCAGCAGTCCTCTGGTGGGGATTTATAACTATGGCTACACCTTC. The V call is TRBV28, the J call TRBJ1-2; D not resolved. The CDR3 is 16 amino acids. The germline V and J ends were trimmed by 5 bases and 1 base, with 17 bases remaining between them. Germline lookup yields CDR1 MDHEN and CDR2 SYDVKM.

This chain links TRBV27 with TRBJ1-2; D call uncertain. This CDR3 region has 13 residues. Germline-derived CDR1 and CDR2 are MNHEY and SMNVEV (reference sequence). V shed 6 bases and J shed 5 bases, with 13 bases lying between them. The CDR3 DNA is TGTGCCAGCAGGCCGAGGGATCTATATGGCTACACCTTC. Encoded protein: CASRPRDLYGYTF.

V and J are TRBV7-7 and TRBJ2-2; the D is unclear. CDR1 and CDR2 (germline): SSHAT, FNYEAQ (reference sequence). This CDR3 comprises 13 residues. V lost 3 bases and J lost 7, with 9 bases in between. The CDR3 loop reads CASSLVRGGELFF. DNA for the CDR3: TGTGCCAGCAGCTTGGTGAGAGGCGGGGAGCTGTTTTTT.

This chain joins TRBV4-2 and TRBJ2-7; the D gene could be TRBD1 or TRBD2 (5 bases each). Germline CDR1 is LGHNA and CDR2 is YNFKEQ. The CDR3 loop spans 16 amino acids. V lost 0 bases, J lost 2 bases, and 14 bases lay in between. CDR3 DNA: TGTGCCAGCAGCCAAGATGGACTGAGCAGGGCCTACGAGCAGTACTTC. Translation: CASSQDGLSRAYEQYF.